The rows below give T cell receptor beta chains drawn from one sample of a study of blood T cell repertoires in COVID-19. Generated by immunoSEQ multiplex PCR, the TCRdb table keeps only in-frame clones and is missing some. Counted here are 150,000 to 200,000 clones, 83% occurring once; the ten biggest clones make up 6% to 8.5%. Sample: peripheral blood. These receptors were collected from a woman in her sixties or seventies with COVID-19, enrolled during active disease. Each CDR3 is given with its conserved first and last residue. The order of the fields is V gene, J gene, CDR3 protein.

TRBV28,TRBJ2-5,CASSTLRDATPETQYF
TRBV27,TRBJ2-3,CASSLGLAGGPSTDTQYF
TRBV9,TRBJ2-7,CASSTGQGLSYEQYF
TRBV18,TRBJ1-4,CASSQYMERANEKLFF
TRBV19,TRBJ2-3,CASSSADTQYF
TRBV24-1,TRBJ1-1,CATSGGSRNTEAFF
TRBV6-5,TRBJ1-5,CASSTGSGNQPQHF
TRBV20-1,TRBJ2-1,CSASSSGILYEQFF
TRBV2,TRBJ2-3,CASTWDRGRADTQYF
TRBV6-6,TRBJ1-1,CASSSVPGRGNTEAFF
TRBV3-1/TRBV3-2,TRBJ2-7,CASSQVDSGRAGSYEQYF
TRBV28,TRBJ2-5,CASSINQETQYF
TRBV7-2,TRBJ2-3,CASSLGPTDTQYF
TRBV24-1,TRBJ1-1,CATSDLSGAPLTEAFF
TRBV6-1,TRBJ1-2,CASSEGGAPSGGYTF
TRBV4-1,TRBJ1-1,CASSQRTITGTGYTEAFF